This passage covers 12 T cell receptor beta chains from one sample sequenced in a study of patients and donors after allogeneic stem cell transplantation. Each CDR3 protein is one row after TCRdb ran MiXCR on the RT-PCR reads. The sample comprises about 16,000 distinct CDR3 sequences, approximately 25% of which are singletons, and 36% rests with the top ten. The sample comprised blood, either unsorted or a sorted T cell fraction (not recorded which). Receptors originate from a human donor who was either an allogeneic HSCT recipient or a stem cell or donor lymphocyte infusion donor (not recorded which). It is not recorded whose cells these are; they may come from a transplant donor.

This sequence joins TRBV18 and TRBJ1-6; D call uncertain. V was shortened by 3 bases and J by 12 bases, with 9 bases between the two germline ends. Germline V gene data show CDR1 as KGHSH and CDR2 as LQKENI. This CDR3 contains 12 residues. The CDR3 region has the DNA TGTGCCAGCTCACCCGGATTTGGACCCCTCCACTTT. It specifies CASSPGFGPLHF.

This clonotype was observed a single time. As DNA, the CDR3 is TGTGCCAGCAGAAGGGTTCCCCCGACGCAGGGAGCGCAGTATTTT. It yields the protein CASRRVPPTQGAQYF. This chain joins TRBV7-2 and TRBJ2-3; the D call may be TRBD1 or TRBD2 (5 bases each). In germline, CDR1 is SGHTA, CDR2 FQGNSA. Trimming shortened V by 6 bases and J by 10 bases, and 23 bases separated the two germline ends. The CDR3 spans 15 residues. The variable domain in full, with the rest retrieved from reference TRBV7-2 and TRBJ2-3, is GAGVSQSPSNKVTEKGKDVELRCDPISGHTALYWYRQSLGQGLEFLIYFQGNSAPDKSGLPSDRFSAERTGGSVSTLTIQRTQQEDSAVYLCASRRVPPTQGAQYFGPGTRLTVL.

This clonotype turned up a few times. The chain carries TRBV5-6 and TRBJ1-6; 9 bases fit TRBD1. The CDR3 length is 15 residues. Germline CDR1 is SGHDT and CDR2 is YYEEEE. Trimming at V came to 4 bases and at J to 4 bases, leaving 3 bases not matched to a gene. CDR3 sequence reads: CASSRGQGYNSPLHF. The CDR3 DNA reads as TGTGCCAGCAGCCGTGGACAGGGGTATAATTCACCCCTCCACTTT.

The CDR3 nucleotides read TGCGCCAGCAGGGCGGGCCACACCGGGACTGAAGCTTTCTTT. Amino acid sequence: CASRAGHTGTEAFF. The chain joins TRBV4-3 to TRBJ1-1; D unresolved. Trimming took off 6 bases at V and 5 bases at J, with 16 bases between the two ends. The length of the CDR3 is 14 residues. The germline V gene encodes CDR1 LGHNA and CDR2 YSLEER.

This clonotype was counted between two and nine times. The V and J genes are TRBV5-1 and TRBJ1-2; possible D gene TRBD1, 6 bases. CDR1 SGHRS and CDR2 YFSETQ come from the germline V gene. V dropped 4 bases and J dropped 7 bases, with 11 bases sitting between them. CDR3 length equals 12 residues. CDR3 bases: TGCGCCAGCAGCACAACAGGGAGTGGCTACACCTTC. Encoded protein: CASSTTGSGYTF.

The chain is built from TRBV27 and TRBJ1-5; no clear D gene. V shed 6 bases and J shed 7 bases, with 13 bases lying between them. In germline, CDR1 is MNHEY, CDR2 SMNVEV (reference sequence). This CDR3 contains 13 residues. The CDR3 protein is CASRVAVDQPQHF. CDR3 in DNA: TGTGCCAGCAGGGTGGCGGTTGACCAGCCCCAGCATTTT.

This clonotype has a count of ten or more. The chain combines TRBV25-1 with TRBJ2-2; maybe TRBD1 (6 bases). Germline V gene sequence: CDR1 MGHDK, CDR2 SYGVNS. The CDR3 has 16 amino acids. V was shortened by 0 bases and J by 4 bases, with 12 bases between the two germline ends. This CDR3 reads CASSEYGGSTTGELFF. In DNA, the CDR3 is TGTGCCAGCAGTGAATATGGGGGCAGTACCACCGGGGAGCTGTTTTTT.

The chain employs TRBV6-5 and TRBJ1-4; D might be TRBD1 (6 bases). Trimming removed 5 bases from V and 5 bases from J, with 12 bases in between. This CDR3 is 14 amino acids long. Per the germline V gene, CDR1 is MNHEY and CDR2 is SVGAGI. CDR3 nucleotides: TGTGCCAGCAGTCCTCAGGGGCCCAATGAAAAACTGTTTTTT. Residues: CASSPQGPNEKLFF.

The rearrangement uses TRBV7-9 and TRBJ2-5; TRBD2 matches 7 bases. Trimming cost V 5 bases and J 0 bases; bases outside gene matches: 6. Per germline, CDR1 SEHNR and CDR2 FQNEAQ (reference sequence). The CDR3 runs to 15 residues. The CDR3 bases are TGTGCCAGCAGCACGGGTAGCGGGTACCAAGAGACCCAGTACTTC. It yields the protein CASSTGSGYQETQYF.

The CDR3 nucleotides are TGTGCCAGCAGCCCATCGGGAGCTAACTATGGCTACACCTTC. It is translated as CASSPSGANYGYTF. The chain employs TRBV7-9 and TRBJ1-2; no clear D gene. The germline gives CDR1 SEHNR, CDR2 FQNEAQ (reference sequence). The V gene lost 5 bases and the J gene lost 0 bases, with 10 bases spanning the gap. The CDR3 contains 14 residues.

This clonotype was counted at least ten times. The chain joins TRBV7-2 to TRBJ1-5; D is ambiguous. Germline CDR1 is SGHTA and CDR2 is FQGNSA. Trimming pared 5 bases from V and 5 bases from J, leaving 10 bases between. The CDR3 has 13 amino acids. The DNA of the CDR3 is TGTGCCAGCAGCCCCCTTTTGGATCAGCCCCAGCATTTT. This encodes CASSPLLDQPQHF.

The rearrangement uses TRBV28 and TRBJ1-2; unclear D gene. The CDR3 extends over 13 amino acids. Germline CDR1 and CDR2: MDHEN and SYDVKM. The V end lost 2 bases, the J end lost 8 bases, and 12 bases lay between the germline ends. The CDR3 nucleotides are TGTGCCAGCAGTTTAAGGCCTTACCAGGGCTACACCTTC. Translation gives CASSLRPYQGYTF.